This TCR beta chain emerged from a study of blood T cell repertoires in COVID-19 (dated by TCRdb to about 2020). Notes on the research overall: Samples covering the acute and convalescent phases of COVID-19 were provided by collaborators in the United States, Italy and Spain. The prospective study material was composed of cDNA or gDNA derived from T cells, B-cell-depleted T cells, or PBMCs. Subjects who had been exposed to COVID-19, were actively infected with it, or had recovered from it provided the deeply sampled blood TCRbeta repertoires that made up the dataset. The repertoires were released in a freely available public database meant as a resource for research on the immune response to SARS-CoV-2. Samples came from the ongoing ImmuneRACE study (first 160 participants) plus 1,254 subjects from 6 global collaborators. The sample metadata nearly always contained a de-identified subject ID, COVID-19 status, age in years and sex. HLA class I and class II types, where available, came from metadata supplied by the sample provider rather than from assay-based typing.

As for this clone: What antigen it recognizes has not been identified. No clone much larger than this one lies a single base away; base qualities are absent.

Relative to germline, V is 1 base shorter and J is 8 bases shorter, with 8 bases between their ends. From a lookup of the germline V gene, CDR1 and CDR2 are SGHAT and FQNNGV. The CDR3 spans 12 residues, from the cysteine through the phenylalanine. Only the CDR3 DNA is retained, 36 bases long and in frame from the first base. TCRbeta CDR3 regions were amplified from genomic DNA using the immunoSEQ Assay, a bias-controlled multiplex PCR. Per the source publication's procedure: The number of nucleated cells in each sample was estimated by amplification of reference gene primers within the assay. Sequence reads were collapsed and filtered to measure the absolute abundance of every unique TCRbeta CDR3 rearrangement. For each sample, productive Simpson clonality was calculated as the square root of Simpson's diversity index over productive rearrangements. TCRdb stores this immuneACCESS table with in-frame sequences only. Part of the clones is absent; in the studies checked, under half of the shortfall reflects unresolved V genes, and no reason is known for the rest. The DNA gave D and trimming, while V, J and clone size come from that table. Here the sample has about 240,000 clones; roughly nine tenths occur a single time. The ten largest clones add up to 6.2% of the sample.

The collaborating institutions used their own protocols to collect whole blood in K2EDTA tubes. For TCRbeta analysis, collaborator samples were shipped as frozen whole blood, as isolated PBMCs, or as DNA extracted from either sample type. Overall study outcomes, separate from this receptor: The amount of clinical and demographic metadata varied by source and participant and was provided uncurated.

The clonotype comes from a man aged 55 to 70 with acute or convalescent COVID-19. The chain employs TRBV11-2 and TRBJ1-1, and the D gene may be TRBD1, 6 bases matching. The sequencing sample was made of peripheral blood. The CDR3 has the sequence CASSLGTEEAFF. The nucleotide sequence reads as follows: TGTGCCAGCAGCTTAGGGACAGAAGAAGCTTTCTTT.